One T cell receptor beta chain is described in this entry. As originally analysed: Estimation of nucleated cell counts relied on the amplification of reference gene primers. TCRdb's table, derived via immunoSEQ multiplex PCR, lists solely in-frame clones and lacks some. The D gene and trimming were derived from the DNA, and the V and J assignments and clone size from that table. The sample lists about 26,000 clones; about 85% were seen once. With 1 base removed from V and 2 bases from J, the gap between germline ends came to 14 bases. The germline gives CDR1 MGHRA, CDR2 YSYEKL. This CDR3 is 16 amino acids long. This record comes from a study of blood T cell repertoires in COVID-19. Study background: Researchers got acute and convalescent COVID-19 samples from the United States, Italy and Spain. PBMCs, B-cell-depleted T cells, or T cells were the source of the cDNA or gDNA that made up the material.

The clonotype comes from a man in his fifties with active or convalescent COVID-19. J is TRBJ2-5 and V is TRBV4-1; D possibly corresponds to TRBD1 (7 bases). Sequencing was performed on peripheral blood. The CDR3: CASSQGFAGQQETQYF. The CDR3 bases are TGCGCCAGCAGCCAAGGGTTCGCGGGACAGCAAGAGACCCAGTACTTC.